The T cell receptor beta chain under discussion was sequenced for a study of T cell repertoires in cytomegalovirus infection. Study-wide background: HLA-C-restricted CMV epitopes, recently identified, and well-studied HLA-B-restricted ones were used by the study. Both a matching HLA type and CMV infection were indicated by public TCR beta signatures.

About this clonotype itself: Its target is not known.

Each CDR3 protein is one row after TCRdb ran MiXCR on the reads. The table includes 80,000 or so distinct CDR3 sequences, roughly a quarter detected once. The germline V and J ends were trimmed by 1 base and 0 bases, with 18 bases remaining between them. Germline V gene data show CDR1 as MGHRA and CDR2 as YSYEKL. This CDR3 comprises 18 residues. General study results and limits: There were HLA-C-restricted CMV-specific TCR beta clonotypes dominating the ex vivo response.

The V and J genes are TRBV4-1 and TRBJ1-1; maybe TRBD1 (5 bases). The specimen comprised CD8+ T cells from cultured PBMCs, sampled from culture after CMV antigen stimulation. The sequence came from a human donor in good health (CMV status not recorded). Some clones in this sample may be carry-over from other donors' samples. Here the CDR3 reads CASSQASRGVGLNTEAFF. The CDR3 bases are TGCGCCAGCAGCCAAGCCTCACGGGGGGTAGGACTGAACACTGAAGCTTTCTTT.